This note documents a single T cell receptor (beta chain) sequence. Its specificity is unknown. This entry is derived from a study of beta chain features in type 1 diabetes. General study results and limits: In type 1 diabetes patients, VDJ junctions had fewer insertions; deletions at these junctions were more frequent.

The CDR3 consists of 15 residues. V was pared by 0 bases and J by 2 bases, with 11 bases between. From germline, CDR1 is GTSNPN and CDR2 SVGIG (reference sequence). Expressed TCRB transcripts were sequenced after all isolated RNA was converted to cDNA. The method was immunoSEQ multiplex PCR; TCRdb's version includes in-frame clones alone and lacks a portion of them. The profile covers some 240,000 clones, with approximately 10% appearing a single time and 1% to 1.5% taken by the ten largest. Sequencing used central memory CD4+ T cells from blood. The clonotype comes from a man aged 18 to 30 in good health. The chain couples TRBV30 to TRBJ2-1; D ambiguous. The CDR3 DNA reads as TGTGCCTGGAGTGTAACGGGCGGACCCTACAATGAGCAGTTCTTC. This translates into CAWSVTGGPYNEQFF.